What follows are 22 T cell receptor beta chains derived from one specimen sequenced in a study of cytomegalovirus exposure and HLA in healthy donors. Measured with immunoSEQ multiplex PCR; TCRdb has only the in-frame clones, and not every one. This table holds 130,000 to 150,000 clones, 90% to 95% found once. The material sequenced was PBMCs. Receptor source: a man aged 18-30 years in good health and CMV-seronegative.

This chain joins TRBV6-5 and TRBJ2-5; D uncertain. Trimming shortened V by 8 bases and J by 3 bases, and 7 bases separated the two germline ends. Per germline, CDR1 MNHEY and CDR2 SVGAGI. The CDR3 consists of 11 residues. CDR3 DNA: TGTGCCAGCGGCCCCGAAGAGACCCAGTACTTC. Its protein is CASGPEETQYF.

The rearrangement links TRBV18 to TRBJ2-7, with D tentatively TRBD2 (5 bases). V dropped 3 bases and J dropped 6 bases, with 18 bases sitting between them. Germline values: CDR1 KGHSH, CDR2 LQKENI. This CDR3 spans 15 amino acids. The CDR3 region is CASSPTTGVVGEQYF. The CDR3 DNA reads as TGTGCCAGCTCACCCACCACCGGGGTAGTGGGCGAGCAGTACTTC.

The CDR3 bases are TGTGCCAGCAGTTCCTCGGTCGGTGACACAGATACGCAGTATTTT. Translation gives CASSSSVGDTDTQYF. V and J are TRBV6-5 and TRBJ2-3, with D uncertain. CDR1 is MNHEY, CDR2 SVGAGI, per germline. CDR3 length: 15 residues. Deletions cut 4 bases from V and 2 bases from J, with 13 bases between.

The chain joins TRBV9 to TRBJ2-7; 10 bases are a match to TRBD1. The CDR3 spans 16 residues. Germline V gives CDR1 SGDLS, CDR2 YYNGEE. J lost 4 bases, V lost 0 bases, and 7 bases had no gene match. This CDR3 is CASSVGTGGASYEQYF. The CDR3 DNA reads TGTGCCAGCAGCGTAGGGACAGGGGGTGCGTCATACGAGCAGTACTTC.

The rearrangement links TRBV9 to TRBJ2-5, with TRBD1 matching over 9 bases. The CDR3 is 14 amino acids. CDR1 SGDLS and CDR2 YYNGEE come from the germline V gene. J lost 5 bases, V lost 3 bases, and 5 bases had no gene match. In DNA form, the CDR3 reads TGTGCCAGCAGCGCGGGACAGGGAGGGGAGACCCAGTACTTC. Encoded protein: CASSAGQGGETQYF.

V usage is TRBV5-6 and J usage is TRBJ1-3; TRBD1 is a possible D gene (6 bases). This CDR3 is built from 15 residues. The ends were cut back, 6 bases at V and 0 bases at J, with 13 bases in the middle. CDR1 and CDR2 from the germline V gene are SGHDT and YYEEEE. The CDR3 DNA is TGTGCCAGCACCGGAGACAGGACCTCTGGAAACACCATATATTTT. As protein: CASTGDRTSGNTIYF.

The V and J genes are TRBV2 and TRBJ1-2; TRBD1 matches at 9 bases. V was pared by 5 bases and J by 5 bases, with 3 bases of the junction left unmatched. This CDR3 comprises 13 residues. CDR1 SNHLY and CDR2 FYNNEI come from the germline V gene. The CDR3 reads CASSRQGGYGYTF. The CDR3 DNA is TGTGCCAGCAGTCGACAGGGGGGATATGGCTACACCTTC.

The CDR3 DNA sequence: TGCGCCAGCAGCTCAGAGCGGGGGGGCTTGGATGAGCAGTTCTTC. This sequence encodes CASSSERGGLDEQFF. The chain couples TRBV5-1 to TRBJ2-1; 10 bases align to TRBD2. This CDR3 region has 15 residues. Germline V gene lookup returns CDR1 SGHRS and CDR2 YFSETQ. Trimming at V came to 3 bases and at J to 8 bases, leaving 8 bases not matched to a gene.

The chain joins TRBV7-9 to TRBJ2-1, with 11 bases aligning to TRBD2. V was clipped by 5 bases and J by 7 bases; unmatched bases: 4. Germline CDR1 reads SEHNR; CDR2 reads FQNEAQ (reference sequence). This CDR3 spans 14 amino acids. The CDR3 bases are TGTGCCAGCAGCGGGGGACTAGCGGTGAATGAGCAGTTCTTC. Translating it yields CASSGGLAVNEQFF. Full variable domain (missing parts from reference TRBV7-9 and TRBJ2-1): DTGVSQNPRHKITKRGQNVTFRCDPISEHNRLYWYRQTLGQGPEFLTYFQNEAQLEKSRLLSDRFSAERPKGSFSTLEIQRTEQGDSAMYLCASSGGLAVNEQFFGPGTRLTVL.

The chain combines TRBV15 with TRBJ2-1; 10 bases agree with TRBD2. The germline V gene has CDR1 LNHNV and CDR2 YYDKDF (reference sequence). The CDR3 has 18 amino acids. The J segment lost 5 bases and the V segment lost 0 bases, leaving 10 bases of the junction unmatched. The CDR3 reads CATSRDRTSGGWDNEQFF. DNA for the CDR3: TGTGCCACCAGCAGAGACCGGACTAGCGGAGGTTGGGACAATGAGCAGTTCTTC. Filled out from reference TRBV15 and TRBJ2-1, the complete variable domain reads DAMVIQNPRYQVTQFGKPVTLSCSQTLNHNVMYWYQQKSSQAPKLLFHYYDKDFNNEADTPDNFQSRRPNTSFCFLDIRSPGLGDTAMYLCATSRDRTSGGWDNEQFFGPGTRLTVL.

As for this clone: The identical CDR3 is also encoded by other nucleotide sequences in the sample. This chain uses TRBV9 with TRBJ2-5; TRBD2 matches at 11 bases. After removal of 0 bases from V and 1 base from J, the junction contained 5 bases not matched to a gene. The CDR3 runs 17 residues. CDR1 and CDR2 from the germline V gene are SGDLS and YYNGEE. The CDR3 is CASSVGLAGGGQETQYF. The CDR3 nucleotides read TGTGCCAGCAGCGTAGGGCTAGCGGGAGGAGGCCAAGAGACCCAGTACTTC.

The rearrangement uses TRBV6-5 and TRBJ1-6; the D gene is possibly TRBD1 (5 bases). V was shortened by 5 bases and J by 11 bases, with 16 bases between the two germline ends. Per the germline V gene, CDR1 is MNHEY and CDR2 is SVGAGI. The CDR3 sequence is 14 residues long. The CDR3 DNA is TGTGCCAGCAGTCCGGACAACCTCATTCCACCCCTCCACTTT. Translation: CASSPDNLIPPLHF.

A note on this clone: A junction boundary mismatches the germline segment, possibly from a read error. The rearrangement uses TRBV29-1 and TRBJ1-2; 10 bases are shared with TRBD1. The CDR3 length is 12 residues. Germline CDR1 is SQVTM and CDR2 is ANQGSEA. The CDR3 DNA follows: TGCAGCGTTAAAGACAGGGGGCATGGCTACACCTTC. Translating gives CSVKDRGHGYTF.

J is TRBJ2-2 and V is TRBV11-2; 10 positions match TRBD2. The ends lost 3 bases at V and 4 bases at J; junction bases unmatched: 11. CDR1 SGHAT and CDR2 FQNNGV come from the germline V gene. The CDR3 spans 18 residues. The CDR3 loop reads CASSFPASGGLSTGELFF. DNA of the CDR3: TGTGCCAGCAGCTTCCCGGCTAGCGGGGGCTTGAGCACCGGGGAGCTGTTTTTT. Variable domain in full (rest from reference TRBV11-2 and TRBJ2-2): EAGVAQSPRYKIIEKRQSVAFWCNPISGHATLYWYQQILGQGPKLLIQFQNNGVVDDSQLPKDRFSAERLKGVDSTLKIQPAKLEDSAVYLCASSFPASGGLSTGELFFGEGSRLTVL.

The chain carries TRBV6-1 and TRBJ2-4; D is possibly TRBD1 (5 bases). This CDR3 is 15 amino acids long. V lost 6 bases and J 0 bases, leaving 12 bases between the germline ends. Per the germline V gene, CDR1 is MNHNS and CDR2 is SASEGT. The CDR3 loop reads CASSTRQGAKNIQYF. Here the CDR3 DNA reads TGTGCCAGCAGCACCCGCCAGGGAGCCAAAAACATTCAGTACTTC.

The chain carries TRBV5-1 and TRBJ2-3, with 9 bases matching TRBD2. The CDR3 is made up of 17 amino acids. Germline CDR1 reads SGHRS; CDR2 reads YFSETQ. With 0 bases clipped from V and 0 bases from J, the junction kept 5 bases outside the gene matches. This CDR3 is CASSLEETSGSTDTQYF. The CDR3 nucleotides are TGCGCCAGCAGCTTGGAGGAAACTAGCGGGAGCACAGATACGCAGTATTTT.

The chain has TRBV27 and TRBJ2-7; TRBD2 agrees at 9 bases. The CDR3 sequence is 15 residues long. Germline V gene sequence: CDR1 MNHEY, CDR2 SMNVEV (reference sequence). The V segment lost 0 bases and the J segment 3 bases; nucleotides outside the gene matches: 3. The chain's CDR3 is CASSLSSSGIYEQYV. For the CDR3, the DNA is TGTGCCAGCAGTTTATCGTCTAGCGGGATCTACGAGCAGTACGTC.

The chain couples TRBV9 to TRBJ2-1; D perhaps matches TRBD1 (5 bases). V gave up 3 bases and J gave up 4 bases, with 11 bases separating them. CDR1 SGDLS and CDR2 YYNGEE come from the germline V gene. The CDR3 consists of 14 residues. CDR3 nucleotides: TGTGCCAGCAGCGCGGACATTCTTTACAATGAGCAGTTCTTC. This sequence encodes CASSADILYNEQFF.

The gene calls are TRBV18 and TRBJ2-7; maybe TRBD2 (5 bases). From germline, CDR1 is KGHSH and CDR2 LQKENI. The CDR3 runs to 17 residues. V lost 2 bases and J lost 0, with 17 bases in between. The CDR3 DNA follows: TGTGCCAGCTCACCAAGGTCACCAGATACTAGCTCCTACGAGCAGTACTTC. As protein: CASSPRSPDTSSYEQYF.

The V call is TRBV7-6, the J call TRBJ2-7, with 11 bases lining up with TRBD1. The J segment lost 4 bases and the V segment lost 3 bases, leaving 8 bases of the junction unmatched. Germline lookup yields CDR1 SGHVS and CDR2 FNYEAQ. The CDR3 length is 16 residues. Here the CDR3 DNA reads TGTGCCAGCAGCTTCACTCCGGGACAGGGGGTTTACGAGCAGTACTTC. Its translation: CASSFTPGQGVYEQYF.

The CDR3 DNA sequence: TGTGCCAGCAGCTTTAGAGGACCCTTGCGGGGTGGGGGCTACAATGAGCAGTTCTTC. Its translation is CASSFRGPLRGGGYNEQFF. The chain employs TRBV7-2 and TRBJ2-1, with a possible D match to TRBD2 (6 bases). In germline, CDR1 is SGHTA, CDR2 FQGNSA. V was clipped by 3 bases and J by 3 bases, with 24 bases between them. This CDR3 comprises 19 residues.

The rearrangement links TRBV10-1 to TRBJ2-5; 7 bases map to TRBD2. The germline V gene encodes CDR1 WNHNN and CDR2 SYGVQD (reference sequence). The V and J ends lost 2 bases and 7 bases, in that order; junction bases with no gene match: 7. The CDR3 covers 14 residues. The CDR3 DNA reads as TGCGCCAGCAGTGAGACAATAGCGGGCGGGACCCAGTACTTC. Amino acid sequence: CASSETIAGGTQYF.